This is a list of T cell receptor beta chains from one sample in a study of blood T cell repertoires in COVID-19. This table comes from immunoSEQ multiplex PCR, and its TCRdb copy is limited to in-frame clones, with some not included. Here the sample spans approximately 200,000 clones, more than 80% being singletons. The sequencing sample was made of peripheral blood. Receptor source: a woman aged 80 or over with COVID-19, enrolled during active disease. The CDR3 runs from the conserved cysteine through the conserved F or W. The D gene is left open where the match is weak. Size is stated for part of the rows, as once, few or many counts, or as a class when the clone is expanded.

cdr3_nt | cdr3_aa | d_call | v_call | clone_size | j_call
TGTGCCAGCTCACCACAGGGGTCCGCTGCCCCTGATACGCAGTATTTT | CASSPQGSAAPDTQYF | NA | TRBV18 | NA | TRBJ2-3
TGTGCCAGCACTGCAGGTCGGCAAACTGAAGCTTTCTTT | CASTAGRQTEAFF | NA | TRBV2 | NA | TRBJ1-1
TGTGCCAGCCAGTCGTCCGCAGGGGCCAACGTCCTGACTTTC | CASQSSAGANVLTF | NA | TRBV6-5 | NA | TRBJ2-6
TGTGCCAGCAACATGAATCCCATGAACACTGAAGCTTTCTTT | CASNMNPMNTEAFF | NA | TRBV6-5 | NA | TRBJ1-1
TGTGCCAGCAGGACAGGCCAGTTAGGTGGGGGCTCACCCCTCCACTTT | CASRTGQLGGGSPLHF | TRBD1 | TRBV19 | few | TRBJ1-6
TGTGCCAGCAGTGTCGCAACAGGGGGGCAGCCCCAGCATTTT | CASSVATGGQPQHF | TRBD1 | TRBV3-1/TRBV3-2 | NA | TRBJ1-5
TGTGCCAGCAAACAGGACGACTATGGCTACACCTTC | CASKQDDYGYTF | NA | TRBV28 | NA | TRBJ1-2
TGTGCCAGTAGTATAGAGTTCAGAAGCACAGATACGCAGTATTTT | CASSIEFRSTDTQYF | NA | TRBV19 | few | TRBJ2-3
TGCGCCAGCAGCCAATTCCCTAGCGGCCTCTCCTACGAGCAGTACTTC | CASSQFPSGLSYEQYF | TRBD2 | TRBV4-1 | NA | TRBJ2-7
TGCGCCAGCAGCTTGGCCCCGGATACGCAGTATTTT | CASSLAPDTQYF | NA | TRBV5-1 | NA | TRBJ2-3
TGTGCCAGCAGCTTACCCGGACAGGGTATGCGCAATCAGCCCCAGCATTTT | CASSLPGQGMRNQPQHF | TRBD1 | TRBV7-8 | many | TRBJ1-5
TGTGCCACCAAACAAGGGCTAGCGGGGATGTACCAAGAGACCCAGTACTTC | CATKQGLAGMYQETQYF | TRBD2 | TRBV5-4 | NA | TRBJ2-5
TGTGCCAGCAGCTCAACCGGGACTGCCTTCCCAGGGTCGGCAGATACGCAGTATTTT | CASSSTGTAFPGSADTQYF | NA | TRBV7-9 | NA | TRBJ2-3
TGCGCCAGCAGCTTGGTTCCACGGGAGACCCAGTACTTC | CASSLVPRETQYF | NA | TRBV5-1 | once | TRBJ2-5
TGTGCCAGCAGCGGAATAACAGGGGGCACTGAAGCTTTCTTT | CASSGITGGTEAFF | TRBD1 | TRBV14 | NA | TRBJ1-1
TGTGCCAGCAGCCAAGGACTAGCGGGGGGAGAGACCCAGTACTTC | CASSQGLAGGETQYF | TRBD2 | TRBV5-6 | NA | TRBJ2-5
TGCGCCAGCAGTCACCTGGACAGCTACTACACCGGGCAGCCCCAGCATTTT | CASSHLDSYYTGQPQHF | NA | TRBV23-1 | NA | TRBJ1-5
TGTGCCAGCAGCTCCCCCGGGACTAGTAAAGAGACCCAGTACTTC | CASSSPGTSKETQYF | TRBD2 | TRBV5-4 | NA | TRBJ2-5
TGTGCCAGCAGTCCCATGGGAATACCAGGGGCTGGAAACACCATATATTTT | CASSPMGIPGAGNTIYF | NA | TRBV6-6 | NA | TRBJ1-3
TGCGCCAGCAGCACCCCCGGGACAGGGGTTGAAAAACTGTTTTTT | CASSTPGTGVEKLFF | TRBD1 | TRBV5-1 | NA | TRBJ1-4
TGTGCCAGTCTACCTCGAGCGGGGCTCAACTATGGCTACACCTTC | CASLPRAGLNYGYTF | NA | TRBV19 | NA | TRBJ1-2
TGTGCCAGCTCCCCGGACACCTACGAGCAGTACTTC | CASSPDTYEQYF | NA | TRBV18 | NA | TRBJ2-7
TGTGCCAGCAGCCCGGGTGGAGGGGTAAGGGATACGCAGTATTTT | CASSPGGGVRDTQYF | NA | TRBV5-5 | NA | TRBJ2-3
TGTGCCAGCAGCTTAGACCGAGGGATAAGCGGAAAACTGTTTTTT | CASSLDRGISGKLFF | NA | TRBV11-2 | NA | TRBJ1-4
TGTGCCAGCTCTCGAGGACAGCCCCTTAATGAAAAACTGTTTTTT | CASSRGQPLNEKLFF | NA | TRBV18 | NA | TRBJ1-4
TGTGCCAGCAGTGCACAGGGAAACTATGGCTACACCTTC | CASSAQGNYGYTF | NA | TRBV6-4 | NA | TRBJ1-2
TGTGCCAGCAGCCCGGGACTAGCGGGATACTCGATCACAGATACGCAGTATTTT | CASSPGLAGYSITDTQYF | TRBD2 | TRBV27 | NA | TRBJ2-3
TGTGTCAGAAGCTTCGGACAGAGCAGGGCACAGAACTATGGCTACACCTTC | CVRSFGQSRAQNYGYTF | NA | TRBV7-5 | few | TRBJ1-2
TGTGCCAGCAGCCCCACAGGGAGCACCGGGGAGCTGTTTTTT | CASSPTGSTGELFF | NA | TRBV3-1/TRBV3-2 | NA | TRBJ2-2
TGCGCCAGCAGCTTGGATAGGGGGCGGGGAGAGACCCAGTACTTC | CASSLDRGRGETQYF | NA | TRBV5-1 | NA | TRBJ2-5
TGTGCCAGCAGCGCTATACTCCAAAGTAGCTCCTACAATGAGCAGTTCTTC | CASSAILQSSSYNEQFF | NA | TRBV5-5 | NA | TRBJ2-1
TGTGCCAGCAGCGCAAACAGGGGGAACACTGAAGCTTTCTTT | CASSANRGNTEAFF | TRBD1 | TRBV9 | NA | TRBJ1-1
TGTGCCAGCAGCCCCGGACAGGGGGAAGGCTACACCTTC | CASSPGQGEGYTF | TRBD1 | TRBV9 | medium-sized | TRBJ1-2
TGTGCCAGCAGCGCCACCACAGGACCCCTCCACTTT | CASSATTGPLHF | NA | TRBV9 | NA | TRBJ1-6
TGCGCCAGCAGCTTCAAAGCTGCGGGGGCCAACTACAATGAGCAGTTCTTC | CASSFKAAGANYNEQFF | NA | TRBV5-1 | NA | TRBJ2-1
TGCGCCAGCAGTGACCAACAAAATGAAAAACTGTTTTTT | CASSDQQNEKLFF | NA | TRBV10-1 | NA | TRBJ1-4
TGTGCCAGCAGTTTAGGGACTAGCGGGAGGGCGAGGGGCCACACAGATACGCAGTATTTT | CASSLGTSGRARGHTDTQYF | TRBD2 | TRBV28 | NA | TRBJ2-3
TGTGCCAGTAGTACCCGGACTAGCGGGGACACAGATACGCAGTATTTT | CASSTRTSGDTDTQYF | TRBD2 | TRBV19 | NA | TRBJ2-3
TGCGCCAGCAGCTTGGGACAGACCCCTTATGGCTACACCTTC | CASSLGQTPYGYTF | NA | TRBV5-1 | NA | TRBJ1-2
TGCGCCAGCAGCTCTGCACAGAACACTGAAGCTTTCTTT | CASSSAQNTEAFF | NA | TRBV5-1 | NA | TRBJ1-1
TGTGCCAGCGGACTGACTAGCGGGGGGGGAGATACGCAGTATTTT | CASGLTSGGGDTQYF | TRBD2 | TRBV25-1 | NA | TRBJ2-3
TGTGCCAGCGCAGCCGTAGCGGGCTCCTACAATGAGCAGTTCTTC | CASAAVAGSYNEQFF | TRBD2 | TRBV6-5 | NA | TRBJ2-1
TGCGCCAGCAGCTTGGCCGGGCGGGAGGGTAATGAGCAGTTCTTC | CASSLAGREGNEQFF | TRBD2 | TRBV5-1 | NA | TRBJ2-1
TGTGCCACCTCGGAGGGCTACGAGCAGTACTTC | CATSEGYEQYF | NA | TRBV28 | NA | TRBJ2-7
TGTGCCAGCTCACCATATGGGAGTGCGGAAGCTTTCTTT | CASSPYGSAEAFF | NA | TRBV18 | NA | TRBJ1-1
TGCGCCAGCAGCGCGGGAAGAACCTACGAGCAGTACTTC | CASSAGRTYEQYF | NA | TRBV5-1 | NA | TRBJ2-7
TGTGCCAGCAGCTTGGGGGCAGGGGGGTCACCCCTCCACTTT | CASSLGAGGSPLHF | TRBD1 | TRBV5-4 | NA | TRBJ1-6
TGTGCCAGCAGCACCGGGGCCCAGGGAGGTGGCTATGGCTACACCTTC | CASSTGAQGGGYGYTF | NA | TRBV9 | NA | TRBJ1-2
TGTGCCAGCAGCCAAGAGCAGGGGTCCTACGAGCAGTACTTC | CASSQEQGSYEQYF | NA | TRBV3-1/TRBV3-2 | NA | TRBJ2-7
TGCGCCAGCGCCACCCAGGATGGCGAGCAGTACTTC | CASATQDGEQYF | NA | TRBV5-1 | NA | TRBJ2-7
TGTGCCAGCAGGCCGGGGGGAGGCACTGAAGCTTTCTTT | CASRPGGGTEAFF | NA | TRBV27 | few | TRBJ1-1
TGTGCCACCAGTGACTCAGGGGTTTACGAGCAGTACTTC | CATSDSGVYEQYF | NA | TRBV24-1 | NA | TRBJ2-7